Presented here are 17 T cell receptor beta chains from one specimen sequenced in a study of T-cell memory formation after mild COVID-19. MiXCR was run by TCRdb on the 5' RACE reads, yielding one entry per CDR3 protein. Here the sample spans approximately 560,000 distinct CDR3 sequences, roughly 17% being singletons. Sequenced material: PBMCs or a T cell subset sorted from them (not recorded which). These receptors were taken from an adult woman who had mild COVID-19 (a few samples of this study predate the infection). Cell type and time point are not known.

The genes are TRBV29-1 and TRBJ1-4; tentatively, D is TRBD1 (5 bases). Per the germline V gene, CDR1 is SQVTM and CDR2 is ANQGSEA. The V end lost 7 bases, the J end lost 4 bases, and 22 bases lay between the germline ends. This CDR3 is 16 amino acids long. CDR3 protein: CSASGVGGAGNEKLFF. The CDR3 DNA is TGCAGCGCCTCGGGGGTCGGAGGGGCCGGTAATGAAAAACTGTTTTTT.

CDR3 DNA sequence: TGTGCCAGCAGTTATGGGGATCAGGCTAGCGGTAGACTTTCCTACGAGCAGTACTTC. Amino acid sequence: CASSYGDQASGRLSYEQYF. The rearrangement joins TRBV6-6 to TRBJ2-7; TRBD2 matches 7 bases. This CDR3 comprises 19 residues. Germline-derived CDR1 and CDR2 are MNHNY and SVGAGI (reference sequence). The V segment lost 3 bases and the J segment 1 base; nucleotides outside the gene matches: 18.

This clonotype was picked up many times. CDR3 sequence reads: CASSLTSGGAYEQFF. The CDR3 DNA is TGCGCCAGCAGCTTGACTAGCGGGGGGGCCTATGAGCAGTTCTTC. V usage is TRBV5-1 and J usage is TRBJ2-1; the match to TRBD2 covers 13 bases. V trimming: 1 base; J trimming: 8 bases; junction bases outside the gene matches: 3. This CDR3 has 15 residues. From germline, CDR1 is SGHRS and CDR2 YFSETQ.

The chain joins TRBV29-1 to TRBJ2-1; TRBD1 matches 10 bases. Trimming removed 7 bases from V and 8 bases from J; junction bases left unmatched: 11. CDR1 is SQVTM, CDR2 ANQGSEA, per germline. The CDR3 loop spans 14 amino acids. The chain's CDR3 is CSASDRGRIDEQFF. The CDR3 coding sequence is TGCAGCGCCTCCGACAGGGGGCGGATAGATGAGCAGTTCTTC.

This clonotype was found a few times. This chain uses TRBV4-1 with TRBJ2-2; 8 bases agree with TRBD2. The ends lost 5 bases at V and 7 bases at J; junction bases unmatched: 12. Germline V CDR1 and CDR2: MGHRA, YSYEKL. The CDR3 loop spans 16 amino acids. The CDR3 reads CASSKLAERRGGELFF. In DNA form, the CDR3 reads TGCGCCAGCAGCAAACTAGCGGAGCGTAGGGGCGGGGAGCTGTTTTTT.

The chain couples TRBV7-6 to TRBJ2-1, with 15 bases matching TRBD2. After removal of 1 base from V and 2 bases from J, the junction contained 0 bases not matched to a gene. CDR1 and CDR2 (germline): SGHVS, FNYEAQ. The CDR3 is 17 amino acids. The CDR3 sequence is CASSLGTSGGAYNEQFF. The CDR3 nucleotides are TGTGCCAGCAGCTTAGGGACTAGCGGGGGGGCCTACAATGAGCAGTTCTTC.

The rearrangement joins TRBV7-2 to TRBJ1-5, with unresolved D. The CDR3 is 12 amino acids. Germline-derived CDR1 and CDR2 are SGHTA and FQGNSA. Trimming shortened V by 4 bases and J by 6 bases, and 7 bases separated the two germline ends. CDR3 sequence (DNA): TGTGCCAGCAGCTCCCCTTTTCAGCCCCAGCATTTT. It is translated as CASSSPFQPQHF. Full variable domain (remainder filled in from reference TRBV7-2 and TRBJ1-5): GAGVSQSPSNKVTEKGKDVELRCDPISGHTALYWYRQSLGQGLEFLIYFQGNSAPDKSGLPSDRFSAERTGGSVSTLTIQRTQQEDSAVYLCASSSPFQPQHFGDGTRLSIL.

This clonotype has at least ten counts. The rearrangement joins TRBV7-9 to TRBJ1-6; D might be TRBD1 (5 bases). Germline V gives CDR1 SEHNR, CDR2 FQNEAQ (reference sequence). V lost 1 base and J lost 2, with 6 bases in between. CDR3 length: 15 residues. This chain's CDR3 is CASSLGGAYNSPLHF. The CDR3 DNA is TGTGCCAGCAGCTTAGGGGGGGCCTATAATTCACCCCTCCACTTT.

This clonotype has a handful of counts. The rearrangement links TRBV29-1 to TRBJ2-7; D tentatively reads TRBD1 or TRBD2 (5 bases each). V lost 3 bases and J lost 3, with 15 bases in between. CDR3 size: 14 residues. From germline, CDR1 is SQVTM and CDR2 ANQGSEA. The CDR3 sequence is CSVEGVSQNYEQYF. The CDR3 DNA is TGCAGCGTTGAGGGGGTAAGCCAAAACTACGAGCAGTACTTC.

V is TRBV7-2 and J is TRBJ2-5; no clear D. The CDR3 totals 11 residues. Germline loops: CDR1 SGHTA, CDR2 FQGNSA. Between the trimmed V and J ends, which lost 2 bases and 8 bases, there was a span of 6 bases. The CDR3 coding sequence is TGTGCCAGCAGCTTAAGACGTACCCAGTACTTC. Translating gives CASSLRRTQYF.

V is TRBV4-1 and J is TRBJ1-2; perhaps TRBD1 as D (5 bases). The CDR3 consists of 14 residues. Per the germline V gene, CDR1 is MGHRA and CDR2 is YSYEKL. Trimming removed 2 bases from V and 14 bases from J, with 21 bases in between. CDR3 protein: CASSQIGGRDGRTF. The DNA for the CDR3 is TGCGCCAGCAGCCAAATTGGGGGAAGGGATGGTCGGACCTTC.

The rearrangement joins TRBV12-3 or TRBV12-4 to TRBJ1-6; D is unclear. Trimming pared 4 bases from V and 8 bases from J, leaving 12 bases between. The CDR3 extends over 14 amino acids. As DNA, the CDR3 is TGTGCCAGCAGTTCAAGAGGATCCCATTCACCCCTCCACTTT. Protein sequence: CASSSRGSHSPLHF.

J is TRBJ2-5 and V is TRBV12-3 or TRBV12-4; 8 bases align to TRBD2. V gave up 10 bases and J gave up 5 bases; unmatched junction bases: 9. The CDR3 runs to 13 residues. The CDR3: CAIAGGPGETQYF. As DNA, the CDR3 is TGTGCCATTGCGGGGGGCCCGGGGGAGACCCAGTACTTC.

The chain recombines TRBV5-1 with TRBJ1-5; tentatively, D is TRBD1 (5 bases). V dropped 7 bases and J dropped 1 base, with 15 bases sitting between them. Germline lookup yields CDR1 SGHRS and CDR2 YFSETQ. There are 15 residues in the CDR3. CDR3 sequence: CASRPGGYSNQPQHF. The CDR3 DNA follows: TGCGCCAGCCGGCCCGGGGGATACAGCAATCAGCCCCAGCATTTT.

This clonotype was detected a few times. V usage is TRBV7-3 and J usage is TRBJ2-2; D is perhaps TRBD1 (6 bases). Trimming removed 5 bases at V and 4 bases at J, with 14 bases between. Germline V gives CDR1 SGHTA, CDR2 FQGTGA. This CDR3 contains 15 residues. The CDR3 nucleotides read TGTGCCAGCAGCCCGTCCCGCAGGGGCACCGGGGAGCTGTTTTTT. It codes for CASSPSRRGTGELFF. The whole variable domain, remainder taken from reference TRBV7-3 and TRBJ2-2, is GAGVSQTPSNKVTEKGKYVELRCDPISGHTALYWYRQSLGQGPEFLIYFQGTGAADDSGLPNDRFFAVRPEGSVSTLKIQRTERGDSAVYLCASSPSRRGTGELFFGEGSRLTVL.

J is TRBJ2-7 and V is TRBV19; 8 nucleotides line up with TRBD1. V dropped 0 bases and J dropped 1; count of bases not matched to a gene: 8. Germline values: CDR1 LNHDA, CDR2 SQIVND (reference sequence). The CDR3 has 17 amino acids. CDR3 residues: CASSIDHGTGLSYEQYF. CDR3 nucleotides: TGTGCCAGTAGTATAGATCACGGGACAGGCCTTTCCTACGAGCAGTACTTC. Full variable domain (rest looked up from reference TRBV19 and TRBJ2-7): DGGITQSPKYLFRKEGQNVTLSCEQNLNHDAMYWYRQDPGQGLRLIYYSQIVNDFQKGDIAEGYSVSREKKESFPLTVTSAQKNPTAFYLCASSIDHGTGLSYEQYFGPGTRLTVT.

The gene calls are TRBV24-1 and TRBJ2-1; 9 bases line up with TRBD1. CDR3 size: 12 residues. V shed 10 bases, J shed 7 bases, and the junction held 4 bases outside the gene matches. CDR1 and CDR2 from the germline V gene are KGHDR and SFDVKD. This CDR3 is CATGTGQNEQFF. CDR3 coding DNA: TGTGCCACTGGGACAGGGCAAAATGAGCAGTTCTTC.